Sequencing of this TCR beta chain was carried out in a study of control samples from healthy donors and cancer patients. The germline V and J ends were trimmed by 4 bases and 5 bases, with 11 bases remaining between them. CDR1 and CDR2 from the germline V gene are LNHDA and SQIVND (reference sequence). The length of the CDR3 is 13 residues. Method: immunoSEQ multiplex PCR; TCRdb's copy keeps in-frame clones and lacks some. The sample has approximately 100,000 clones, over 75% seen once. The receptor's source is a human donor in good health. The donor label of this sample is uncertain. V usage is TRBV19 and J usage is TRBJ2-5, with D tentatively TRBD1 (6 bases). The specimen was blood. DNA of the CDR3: TGTGCCAGTAGTAAAAGGGACATTGAGACCCAGTACTTC. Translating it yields CASSKRDIETQYF.